These 19 T cell receptor beta chains came from one sample sequenced in a study of T cell repertoires in cytomegalovirus infection (dated by TCRdb to between 2018 and 2021). Sequencing used an Illumina HiSeq 1500. The raw public reads went through TCRdb reprocessing: fastp at Q25, MiXCR clone calling, in-frame beta chains kept. A single entry per CDR3 protein holds the most common genes and DNA from its merged rows. The sample profile shows some 590,000 distinct CDR3 sequences; approximately 40% of them were found once. The ten most abundant clones make up 48% of the sample. These TCRs are of unknown antigen specificity. The intended sense of this specimen's treatment or condition label: in vitro stimulation with specific CMV peptide epitopes to enrich CMV-specific T cells. Sequencing used cultured PBMCs, obtained from culture after CMV antigen stimulation. The receptors derive from a human donor in good health (CMV status not recorded). Some clones in this sample may be carry-over from other donors' samples.

The chain joins TRBV11-1 to TRBJ2-3; D unresolved. The CDR3 covers 13 residues. Germline loops: CDR1 SGHAT, CDR2 FQDESV (reference sequence). V dropped 5 bases and J dropped 4 bases, with 10 bases sitting between them. CDR3 nucleotides: TGTGCCAGCAGCGGGCACAGCGCAGATACGCAGTATTTT. It codes for CASSGHSADTQYF.

The chain is built from TRBV7-4 and TRBJ2-1; TRBD2 is a possible D gene (6 bases). Per germline, CDR1 SGHVT and CDR2 SQSDAQ. Between the trimmed V and J ends, which lost 7 bases and 5 bases, there was a span of 18 bases. The CDR3 contains 15 residues. In DNA, the CDR3 is TGTGCCAGCACCCAGGGAGCGGGCACTCACAATGAGCAGTTCTTC. This gives the protein CASTQGAGTHNEQFF.

CDR3 protein: CASSEGTGNTEAFF. CDR3 sequence (DNA): TGCGCCAGCAGCGAAGGGACAGGGAACACTGAAGCTTTCTTT. This sequence joins TRBV5-1 and TRBJ1-1; 8 bases are a match to TRBD1. There are 14 residues in the CDR3. The V segment lost 4 bases and the J segment 1 base; nucleotides outside the gene matches: 3. Germline CDR1 and CDR2: SGHRS and YFSETQ.

V usage is TRBV14 and J usage is TRBJ1-3; D remains unclear. The CDR3 loop spans 14 amino acids. Germline CDR1 is SGHDN and CDR2 is FVKESK. The ends were cut back, 4 bases at V and 3 bases at J, with 10 bases in the middle. CDR3 in DNA: TGTGCCAGCAGCCGAACTTTATTTGGAAACACCATATATTTT. Amino acid sequence: CASSRTLFGNTIYF.

This clonotype has only a few counts. The chain uses TRBV10-2 and TRBJ1-2; tentative D call: TRBD1 (5 bases). There are 16 residues in the CDR3. The germline CDR1 and CDR2 sequences are WSHSY and SAAADI. The ends were cut back, 0 bases at V and 1 base at J, with 12 bases in the middle. The CDR3 sequence is CASSESTRGLNYGYTF. The DNA of the CDR3 is TGCGCCAGCAGTGAGTCGACTCGGGGCCTTAACTATGGCTACACCTTC.

This chain joins TRBV27 and TRBJ2-7; no clear D gene. Germline CDR1 is MNHEY and CDR2 is SMNVEV (reference sequence). The CDR3 runs 12 residues. Deletions cut 5 bases from V and 3 bases from J, with 8 bases between. The CDR3 loop is CASSTFDYEQYF. The CDR3, as DNA: TGTGCCAGCAGTACCTTCGACTACGAGCAGTACTTC.

A single count supports this clonotype. V is TRBV12-3 or TRBV12-4 and J is TRBJ2-1; D possibly matches TRBD1 or TRBD2 (9 bases each). This CDR3 region has 20 residues. Between the trimmed V and J ends, which lost 7 bases and 9 bases, there was a span of 37 bases. CDR3: CASKASPGQGSLAGVGEQFF. The CDR3 DNA is TGTGCCAGCAAAGCCTCACCGGGACAGGGATCGTTAGCGGGAGTAGGTGAGCAGTTCTTC.

This clonotype occurred a few times. The J gene is TRBJ2-3, the V gene TRBV11-3; 8 bases map to TRBD2. The germline CDR1 and CDR2 sequences are SGHNT and YENEEA. The V segment lost 4 bases and the J segment 5 bases; nucleotides outside the gene matches: 5. This CDR3 comprises 14 residues. CDR3 loop: CASSSRGAEDTQYF. CDR3 DNA sequence: TGTGCCAGCAGCTCGCGGGGGGCGGAAGATACGCAGTATTTT. The full variable domain, in which reference TRBV11-3 and TRBJ2-3 provide the parts outside the CDR3, is EAGVVQSPRYKIIEKKQPVAFWCNPISGHNTLYWYLQNLGQGPELLIRYENEEAVDDSQLPKDRFSAERLKGVDSTLKIQPAELGDSAVYLCASSSRGAEDTQYFGPGTRLTVL.

V is TRBV11-2 and J is TRBJ1-1; 10 nucleotides match TRBD1. Germline V gene sequence: CDR1 SGHAT, CDR2 FQNNGV. Trimming at V came to 3 bases and at J to 5 bases, leaving 9 bases not matched to a gene. The CDR3 extends over 16 amino acids. The CDR3 nucleotides are TGTGCCAGCAGCTTTTACCCAGGGACAGGGGTAACTGAAGCTTTCTTT. Translation: CASSFYPGTGVTEAFF.

The rearrangement joins TRBV7-9 to TRBJ2-3; the D is unclear. The germline V gene has CDR1 SEHNR and CDR2 FQNEAQ (reference sequence). The V end lost 4 bases, the J end lost 6 bases, and 14 bases lay between the germline ends. The CDR3 is 14 residues long. The CDR3 DNA is TGTGCCAGCAGCTCCGGGCCCCACTTGGATACGCAGTATTTT. This encodes CASSSGPHLDTQYF. Complete variable domain (other parts from reference TRBV7-9 and TRBJ2-3): DTGVSQNPRHKITKRGQNVTFRCDPISEHNRLYWYRQTLGQGPEFLTYFQNEAQLEKSRLLSDRFSAERPKGSFSTLEIQRTEQGDSAMYLCASSSGPHLDTQYFGPGTRLTVL.

This clonotype was recorded a few times. V and J are TRBV7-2 and TRBJ2-5; D is uncertain. V lost 5 bases to trimming and J lost 5 bases, with 9 bases between them. CDR1 and CDR2 from the germline V gene are SGHTA and FQGNSA. The CDR3 sequence is 12 residues long. The CDR3 nucleotides are TGTGCCAGCAGCCCCAATCCGGAGACCCAGTACTTC. Its protein is CASSPNPETQYF.

The chain has TRBV25-1 and TRBJ2-1; either TRBD1 or TRBD2 may fit D (6 bases each). With 8 bases removed from V and 0 bases from J, the gap between germline ends came to 32 bases. The CDR3 is 21 residues long. Germline CDR1 and CDR2: MGHDK and SYGVNS. The CDR3 DNA sequence: TGTGCCAGCGGGGGGAACAACAGGGACACCGAACAATTCCCCTCCTACAATGAGCAGTTCTTC. As protein: CASGGNNRDTEQFPSYNEQFF.

This clonotype was seen only a few times. V gene TRBV19 combines with J gene TRBJ2-1; TRBD2 agrees at 9 bases. V gave up 5 bases and J gave up 6 bases; unmatched junction bases: 8. Germline V CDR1 and CDR2: LNHDA, SQIVND (reference sequence). The CDR3 spans 15 residues. The DNA of the CDR3 is TGTGCCAGTAGTTCCCCCGGGACTAGCACCAATGAGCAGTTCTTC. Protein sequence: CASSSPGTSTNEQFF.

This clonotype was seen more than once but under ten times. This sequence joins TRBV4-1 and TRBJ1-1; TRBD1 is a possible D gene (5 bases). Germline CDR1 and CDR2: MGHRA and YSYEKL. The CDR3 consists of 16 residues. Deletions cut 1 base from V and 4 bases from J, with 16 bases between. This CDR3 is CASSQGSLGVATEAFF. In DNA form, the CDR3 reads TGCGCCAGCAGCCAAGGGTCTTTAGGGGTAGCCACTGAAGCTTTCTTT.

The chain has TRBV2 and TRBJ2-3, with TRBD2 matching 9 bases. The CDR3 covers 15 residues. Germline trimming cut 4 bases from V and 4 bases from J; bases unmatched to any gene: 6. Germline V gene lookup returns CDR1 SNHLY and CDR2 FYNNEI. The CDR3 here is CASSGSSGSADTQYF. CDR3 nucleotide sequence: TGTGCCAGCAGTGGAAGTAGCGGGAGCGCAGATACGCAGTATTTT.

This clonotype was seen only once. This chain uses TRBV6-1 with TRBJ1-4; TRBD1 agrees at 7 bases. V shed 10 bases, J shed 7 bases, and the junction held 12 bases outside the gene matches. Germline V lookup: CDR1 MNHNS, CDR2 SASEGT. The CDR3 loop spans 14 amino acids. The CDR3 DNA sequence: TGTGCCATTCAACCCGACAGGGATGGTGAAAAACTGTTTTTT. Protein product: CAIQPDRDGEKLFF.

The chain couples TRBV19 to TRBJ2-2; either TRBD1 or TRBD2 may fit D (5 bases each). The germline V and J ends were trimmed by 4 bases and 3 bases, with 12 bases remaining between them. Per the germline V gene, CDR1 is LNHDA and CDR2 is SQIVND (reference sequence). The CDR3 covers 15 residues. The CDR3 spells CASSRDPIYTGELFF. The DNA for the CDR3 is TGTGCCAGTAGTAGGGACCCGATTTACACCGGGGAGCTGTTTTTT.

This sequence joins TRBV6-1 and TRBJ1-6, with TRBD1 identical over 9 bases. Trimming cost V 5 bases and J 2 bases; bases outside gene matches: 7. The CDR3 has 17 residues. The germline V gene encodes CDR1 MNHNS and CDR2 SASEGT. CDR3 DNA: TGTGCCAGCAGTCTTCGGGACAGGGAAGCCTATAATTCACCCCTCCACTTT. This gives the protein CASSLRDREAYNSPLHF.

The V and J genes are TRBV24-1 and TRBJ2-7; D is unresolved. Trimming removed 2 bases from V and 2 bases from J, with 0 bases in between. This CDR3 has 11 amino acids. CDR1 is KGHDR and CDR2 is SFDVKD in the germline V gene. CDR3: CATSDSYEQYF. The CDR3 DNA reads as TGTGCCACCAGTGATTCCTACGAGCAGTACTTC.